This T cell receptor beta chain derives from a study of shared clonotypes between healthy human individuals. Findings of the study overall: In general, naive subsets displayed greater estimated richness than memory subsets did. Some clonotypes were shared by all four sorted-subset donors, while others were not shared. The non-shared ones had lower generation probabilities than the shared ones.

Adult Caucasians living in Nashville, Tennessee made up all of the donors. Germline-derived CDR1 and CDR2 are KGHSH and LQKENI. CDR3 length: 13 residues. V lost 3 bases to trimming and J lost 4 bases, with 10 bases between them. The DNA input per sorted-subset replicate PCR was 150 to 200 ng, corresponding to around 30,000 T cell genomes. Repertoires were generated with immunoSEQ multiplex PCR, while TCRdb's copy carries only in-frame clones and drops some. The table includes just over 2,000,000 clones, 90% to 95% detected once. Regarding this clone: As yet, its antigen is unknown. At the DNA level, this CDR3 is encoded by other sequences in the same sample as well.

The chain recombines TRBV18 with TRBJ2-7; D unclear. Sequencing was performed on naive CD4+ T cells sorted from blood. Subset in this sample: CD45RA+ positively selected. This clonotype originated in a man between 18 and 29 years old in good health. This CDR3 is CASSPRSFYEQYF. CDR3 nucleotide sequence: TGTGCCAGCTCACCCCGGTCGTTTTACGAGCAGTACTTC.